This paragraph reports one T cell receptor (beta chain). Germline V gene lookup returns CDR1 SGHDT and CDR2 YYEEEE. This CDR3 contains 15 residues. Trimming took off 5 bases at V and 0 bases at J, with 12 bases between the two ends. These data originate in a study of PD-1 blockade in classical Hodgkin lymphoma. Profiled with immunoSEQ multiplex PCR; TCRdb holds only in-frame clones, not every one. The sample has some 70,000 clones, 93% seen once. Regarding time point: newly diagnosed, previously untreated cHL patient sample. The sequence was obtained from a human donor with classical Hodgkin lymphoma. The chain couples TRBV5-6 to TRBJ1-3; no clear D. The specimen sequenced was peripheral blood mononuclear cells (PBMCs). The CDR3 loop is CASREGAYSGNTIYF. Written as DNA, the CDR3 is TGTGCCAGCAGGGAGGGAGCCTACTCTGGAAACACCATATATTTT.